Below, 21 T cell receptor beta chains from the same sample are listed, as sequenced in a study of T cell responses to AZD1222 COVID-19 vaccine. Profiling relied on immunoSEQ multiplex PCR, and the TCRdb table lists in-frame clones only, not all of them. The sample comprises 150,000 to 200,000 clones, approximately 90% of which are singletons, and approximately 1.8% rests with the top ten. This specimen consisted of peripheral blood, obtained 28 days after the second AZD1222 dose. All receptors derive from an adult who received the AZD1222 COVID-19 vaccine.

CDR3: CASRDPGLGVHEQFF. In nucleotides, the CDR3 is TGTGCCAGCAGAGATCCGGGACTAGGGGTCCATGAGCAGTTCTTC. The rearrangement joins TRBV7-9 to TRBJ2-1; 8 bases are shared with TRBD2. The CDR3 length is 15 residues. The germline V gene encodes CDR1 SEHNR and CDR2 FQNEAQ (reference sequence). V shed 6 bases and J 8 bases; nucleotides not matched to a gene: 12.

The chain employs TRBV27 and TRBJ1-5; tentatively, D is TRBD1 (5 bases). The CDR3 covers 16 residues. V lost 3 bases to trimming and J lost 3 bases, with 15 bases between them. The germline V gene has CDR1 MNHEY and CDR2 SMNVEV (reference sequence). The CDR3 loop is CASSFGHDSTNQPQHF. The CDR3 DNA follows: TGTGCCAGCAGTTTTGGGCACGACAGCACCAATCAGCCCCAGCATTTT.

V gene TRBV2 combines with J gene TRBJ1-5; D is unresolved. The CDR3 is 16 residues long. V lost 7 bases and J 6 bases, leaving 22 bases between the germline ends. CDR1 and CDR2 (germline): SNHLY, FYNNEI. In DNA form, the CDR3 reads TGTGCCAGCACACCTTCTCCCCGGGGTGATGGTCAGCCCCAGCATTTT. It translates to CASTPSPRGDGQPQHF. The full variable domain, completed using reference TRBV2 and TRBJ1-5, is EPEVTQTPSHQVTQMGQEVILRCVPISNHLYFYWYRQILGQKVEFLVSFYNNEISEKSEIFDDQFSVERPDGSNFTLKIRSTKLEDSAMYFCASTPSPRGDGQPQHFGDGTRLSIL.

The V and J genes are TRBV5-6 and TRBJ1-1, with 8 nucleotides matching TRBD1. The germline V gene has CDR1 SGHDT and CDR2 YYEEEE. Germline trimming cut 2 bases from V and 1 base from J; bases unmatched to any gene: 7. CDR3 length: 16 amino acids. This chain's CDR3 is CASSLLTGGANTEAFF. CDR3 in DNA: TGTGCCAGCAGCTTATTAACAGGGGGGGCGAACACTGAAGCTTTCTTT. The entire variable domain, with the rest obtained from reference TRBV5-6 and TRBJ1-1, is as follows: DAGVTQSPTHLIKTRGQQVTLRCSPKSGHDTVSWYQQALGQGPQFIFQYYEEEERQRGNFPDRFSGHQFPNYSSELNVNALLLGDSALYLCASSLLTGGANTEAFFGQGTRLTVV.

This clone was detected once. The rearrangement links TRBV9 to TRBJ2-4, with a possible D match to TRBD2 (7 bases). The CDR3 contains 17 residues. The V and J ends lost 0 bases and 1 base respectively, with 14 bases between them. CDR1 is SGDLS and CDR2 is YYNGEE in the germline V gene. Here the CDR3 DNA reads TGTGCCAGCAGCGTAGACGGGGGGCCAGTGGCCAAAAACATTCAGTACTTC. Translated: CASSVDGGPVAKNIQYF.

This chain uses TRBV18 with TRBJ1-4; 7 bases agree with TRBD1. Germline loops: CDR1 KGHSH, CDR2 LQKENI. This CDR3 is built from 14 residues. The junction had 6 bases not matched to a gene; V was cut back by 3 bases and J by 8 bases. CDR3 residues: CASSPDRIREKLFF. CDR3 sequence (DNA): TGTGCCAGCTCACCGGACAGGATCAGGGAAAAACTGTTTTTT.

The chain uses TRBV5-3 and TRBJ1-2; D is unclear. TRBV5-3 is reported as an ORF; its role is uncertain. Trimming removed 1 base at V and 2 bases at J, with 9 bases between. CDR3 size: 14 residues. The CDR3 DNA sequence: TGTGCCAGAAGCTTGAGGCAGGTAAACTATGGCTACACCTTC. Amino acid sequence: CARSLRQVNYGYTF.

V usage is TRBV24-1 and J usage is TRBJ2-1, with 10 bases fitting TRBD1. The germline CDR1 and CDR2 sequences are KGHDR and SFDVKD. This CDR3 spans 14 amino acids. V dropped 7 bases and J dropped 7; count of bases not matched to a gene: 6. The CDR3 sequence: CATRVSDRGNEQFF. The CDR3 nucleotides are TGTGCCACCAGAGTCTCGGACAGGGGGAATGAGCAGTTCTTC.

The chain links TRBV20-1 to TRBJ2-7, with D unresolved. Trimming stripped 3 bases from V and 2 bases from J, with 20 bases between. In germline, CDR1 is DFQATT, CDR2 SNEGSKA (reference sequence). The CDR3 has 16 amino acids. The CDR3 sequence is CSASTSQVTTTYEQYF. CDR3 nucleotides: TGCAGTGCTAGTACATCCCAAGTAACCACAACCTACGAGCAGTACTTC.

The chain uses TRBV5-4 and TRBJ2-2, with D possibly TRBD1 on 5 matching bases. The V gene lost 3 bases and the J gene lost 0 bases, with 12 bases spanning the gap. Germline V gives CDR1 SGHNT, CDR2 YYREEE (reference sequence). The CDR3 extends over 16 amino acids. The CDR3 spells CASSSVTATNTGELFF. CDR3 coding DNA: TGTGCCAGCAGCTCCGTGACAGCGACGAACACCGGGGAGCTGTTTTTT.

The chain is built from TRBV10-2 and TRBJ2-7; 10 bases are shared with TRBD1. This CDR3 comprises 16 residues. From germline, CDR1 is WSHSY and CDR2 SAAADI. V was clipped by 3 bases and J by 0 bases; unmatched bases: 5. The CDR3 coding sequence is TGCGCCAGCAGTGACCCGGGACAGGGGCGCTCCTACGAGCAGTACTTC. Its protein is CASSDPGQGRSYEQYF.

The chain combines TRBV7-8 with TRBJ2-3, with TRBD2 matching over 7 bases. V trimming: 7 bases; J trimming: 0 bases; junction bases outside the gene matches: 10. CDR3 length: 16 amino acids. Germline V gene data show CDR1 as SGHVS and CDR2 as FQNEAQ. The CDR3 DNA reads as TGTGCCAGCAATATCTTACTAGCGTCTAGCACAGATACGCAGTATTTT. Translating it yields CASNILLASSTDTQYF.

The chain recombines TRBV19 with TRBJ2-2; 7 bases map to TRBD1. The trim removed 3 bases at V and 1 base at J, leaving 17 bases unmatched. Germline CDR1 reads LNHDA; CDR2 reads SQIVND (reference sequence). The CDR3 loop spans 20 amino acids. CDR3 nucleotides: TGTGCCAGTAGTATGAATGGTCGAAGGGGGCCCCTAAGGAACACCGGGGAGCTGTTTTTT. It yields the protein CASSMNGRRGPLRNTGELFF.

The rearrangement uses TRBV19 and TRBJ1-5; D is perhaps TRBD1 (5 bases). Per the germline V gene, CDR1 is LNHDA and CDR2 is SQIVND (reference sequence). CDR3 length: 13 amino acids. Deletions cut 7 bases from V and 11 bases from J, with 18 bases between. The CDR3 sequence: CASTLGPSLAQHF. In nucleotides, the CDR3 is TGTGCCAGTACCTTGGGGCCCTCACTGGCCCAGCATTTT.

The rearrangement joins TRBV6-5 to TRBJ2-7; a weak D match, TRBD2 (5 bases). The CDR3 covers 13 residues. Trimming stripped 8 bases from V and 2 bases from J, with 13 bases between. From germline, CDR1 is MNHEY and CDR2 SVGAGI. CDR3 amino acids: CASGSSAAYEQYF. The CDR3 DNA follows: TGTGCCAGCGGGAGTAGCGCTGCCTACGAGCAGTACTTC.

This rearrangement joins TRBV7-9 to TRBJ1-1; D unresolved. CDR1 and CDR2 (germline): SEHNR, FQNEAQ (reference sequence). The CDR3 has 13 residues. Trimming cost V 0 bases and J 1 base, with 3 bases left between them. For the CDR3, the DNA is TGTGCCAGCAGCTTAGCGCAGAACACTGAAGCTTTCTTT. Protein: CASSLAQNTEAFF.

V usage is TRBV2 and J usage is TRBJ2-5; 7 bases agree with TRBD1. The CDR3 consists of 14 residues. J gave up 5 bases and V 5 bases, and 8 bases lay outside the gene matches. Germline CDR1 is SNHLY and CDR2 is FYNNEI. DNA of the CDR3: TGTGCCAGCAGTTATCACAGGGGCCGGGAGACCCAGTACTTC. It codes for CASSYHRGRETQYF.

This clone was observed once. This chain links TRBV19 with TRBJ1-5; the D gene is possibly TRBD1 (5 bases). Germline V gene lookup returns CDR1 LNHDA and CDR2 SQIVND (reference sequence). Trimming took off 5 bases at V and 0 bases at J, with 23 bases between the two ends. The CDR3 runs 19 residues. CDR3 region: CASSLPGPREVDSNQPQHF. The CDR3 DNA reads as TGTGCCAGTAGTTTGCCGGGACCCAGGGAGGTGGATAGCAATCAGCCCCAGCATTTT. The full variable domain, its missing parts supplied by reference TRBV19 and TRBJ1-5, is DGGITQSPKYLFRKEGQNVTLSCEQNLNHDAMYWYRQDPGQGLRLIYYSQIVNDFQKGDIAEGYSVSREKKESFPLTVTSAQKNPTAFYLCASSLPGPREVDSNQPQHFGDGTRLSIL.

This clone was counted a single time. CDR3 nucleotide sequence: TGTGCCAGCAGTGAATATTCGTCTGTAGCTAATGAAAAACTGTTTTTT. Amino acids: CASSEYSSVANEKLFF. The rearrangement links TRBV6-1 to TRBJ1-4; the D is unclear. CDR1 is MNHNS, CDR2 SASEGT, per germline. The CDR3 runs 16 residues. V was cut by 2 bases and J by 3 bases, with 13 bases left in between.

The rearrangement links TRBV30 to TRBJ1-2, with TRBD1 matching over 9 bases. The CDR3 consists of 14 residues. In germline, CDR1 is GTSNPN, CDR2 SVGIG (reference sequence). V trimming: 4 bases; J trimming: 8 bases; junction bases outside the gene matches: 11. CDR3 in DNA: TGTGCCTGGACTCCGGGACAGGGATTGGGGGGCTACACCTTC. Its translation: CAWTPGQGLGGYTF.

Concerning this clone: The sample carries other DNA sequences with the same CDR3. The gene calls are TRBV9 and TRBJ2-2, with 8 bases lining up with TRBD1. Germline lookup yields CDR1 SGDLS and CDR2 YYNGEE. With V trimmed by 0 bases and J by 2 bases, 3 bases remained unmatched. The CDR3 extends over 16 amino acids. The CDR3: CASSVGQGPNTGELFF. The CDR3 region has the DNA TGTGCCAGCAGCGTAGGACAGGGGCCTAACACCGGGGAGCTGTTTTTT.